The sequence of this TCR beta chain was determined in a study of PD-1 blockade in classical Hodgkin lymphoma. The table came from immunoSEQ multiplex PCR; TCRdb's copy has only in-frame clones and leaves some out. The repertoire holds approximately 70,000 clones, with about 93% as singletons. Germline assignment: CDR1 KGHSH and CDR2 LQKENI. This CDR3 is built from 16 residues. V was clipped by 3 bases and J by 0 bases, with 14 bases between them. Regarding time point: newly diagnosed, previously untreated cHL patient sample. Comparison PBMCs came from previously untreated, newly diagnosed classical Hodgkin lymphoma patients. Study-level results: What drove the repertoire differences, possibly disease activity or prior therapy, has not been defined. Reports indicated that newly diagnosed patients had lower baseline TCR diversity than healthy donors did.

On this clone: Its target is unknown.

The chain joins TRBV18 to TRBJ1-1, with D hard to call. The sequence came from a human donor with classical Hodgkin lymphoma. Sequencing was performed on peripheral blood mononuclear cells (PBMCs). In nucleotides, the CDR3 is TGTGCCAGCTCACCCCTGGCGGGTTCGATGAACACTGAAGCTTTCTTT. Translated, it gives CASSPLAGSMNTEAFF.